This T cell receptor (beta chain) comes out of a study of blood T cell repertoires in COVID-19. Looking at the study overall: From the United States, Italy and Spain came samples of acute and convalescent COVID-19.

Germline V lookup: CDR1 SEHNR, CDR2 FQNEAQ (reference sequence). The CDR3 sequence is 15 residues long. Trimming took off 1 base at V and 3 bases at J, with 9 bases between the two ends. Here immunoSEQ multiplex PCR was the method, and the copy in TCRdb shows in-frame clones only, minus some. Among over 150,000 clones, more than 85% were seen once, and the ten largest hold roughly 0.53%. It was during active infection that Seattle patients were enrolled and then longitudinally followed. In this sample, this clone turned up a few times. The sample was peripheral blood. The sequence came from a man between 60 and 70 years old with COVID-19, enrolled during active disease. The chain couples TRBV7-9 to TRBJ1-4; D is perhaps TRBD1 (5 bases). The CDR3 loop is CASSLVAGSNEKLFF. The CDR3 coding sequence is TGTGCCAGCAGCTTAGTTGCAGGGTCTAATGAAAAACTGTTTTTT.